These 3 T cell receptor beta chains share one sample of origin, sequenced in a study of OX40 agonist ivuxolimab in advanced cancers. Clones were read by immunoSEQ multiplex PCR, and TCRdb kept only the in-frame ones, dropping some. Among about 60,000 clones listed, 70% to 90% were seen once. The specimen comprised CD4+ or CD8+ T cells sorted from blood, sampled in a trial of the OX40 agonist ivuxolimab. These receptors were collected from an adult with an advanced solid tumor such as melanoma, head and neck, liver or kidney cancer.

This rearrangement joins TRBV7-3 to TRBJ2-2; D ambiguous. Germline loops: CDR1 SGHTA, CDR2 FQGTGA. V was cut by 3 bases and J by 6 bases, with 5 bases left in between. The CDR3 is 12 residues long. Here the CDR3 DNA reads TGTGCCAGCAGCTTCCCATCCGGGGAGCTGTTTTTT. Its translation is CASSFPSGELFF. Looking up the rest from reference TRBV7-3 and TRBJ2-2 gives the full variable domain: GAGVSQTPSNKVTEKGKYVELRCDPISGHTALYWYRQSLGQGPEFLIYFQGTGAADDSGLPNDRFFAVRPEGSVSTLKIQRTERGDSAVYLCASSFPSGELFFGEGSRLTVL.

J is TRBJ2-3 and V is TRBV9; D is possibly TRBD2 (6 bases). The CDR3 has 16 amino acids. CDR1 SGDLS and CDR2 YYNGEE come from the germline V gene. V was clipped by 0 bases and J by 1 base, with 12 bases between them. Here the CDR3 reads CASSVGWRAGTDTQYF. The CDR3 DNA reads TGTGCCAGCAGCGTAGGTTGGAGGGCGGGCACAGATACGCAGTATTTT.

This clone was seen a single time. The rearrangement links TRBV4-3 to TRBJ2-2, with D perhaps matching TRBD1 or TRBD2 (6 bases each). The V end lost 1 base, the J end lost 4 bases, and 16 bases lay between the germline ends. This CDR3 spans 17 amino acids. The germline V gene has CDR1 LGHNA and CDR2 YSLEER. The CDR3: CASSQVRSQGGTGELFF. As DNA, the CDR3 is TGCGCCAGCAGCCAAGTAAGGTCACAGGGAGGCACCGGGGAGCTGTTTTTT.